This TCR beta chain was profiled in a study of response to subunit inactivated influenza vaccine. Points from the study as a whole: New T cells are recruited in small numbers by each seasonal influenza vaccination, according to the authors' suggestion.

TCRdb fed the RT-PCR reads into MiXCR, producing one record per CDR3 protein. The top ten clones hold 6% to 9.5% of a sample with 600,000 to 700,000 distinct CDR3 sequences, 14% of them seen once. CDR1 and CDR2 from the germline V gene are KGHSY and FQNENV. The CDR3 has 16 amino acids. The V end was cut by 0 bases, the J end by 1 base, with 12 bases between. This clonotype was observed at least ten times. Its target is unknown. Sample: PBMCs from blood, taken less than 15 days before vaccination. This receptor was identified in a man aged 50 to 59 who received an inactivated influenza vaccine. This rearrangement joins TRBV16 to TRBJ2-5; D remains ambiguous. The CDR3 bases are TGTGCCAGCAGCCAATCTGGGGTAGCCATCCAAGAGACCCAGTACTTC. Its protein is CASSQSGVAIQETQYF. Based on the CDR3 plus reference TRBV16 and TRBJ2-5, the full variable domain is GEEVAQTPKHLVRGEGQKAKLYCAPIKGHSYVFWYQQVLKNEFKFLISFQNENVFDETGMPKERFSAKCLPNSPCSLEIQATKLEDSAVYFCASSQSGVAIQETQYFGPGTRLLVL.